This T cell receptor (beta chain) is from a study of T-cell memory formation after mild COVID-19. Study at large: TCR clustering was largely donor specific. Study findings and constraints: Cross-reactive memory seemingly joined, as some responding clones were found in pre-infection memory. Contracting clones from day 15 to 85 showed balanced CD4/CD8; later expanders favored CD4+.

This clonotype was recorded a few times. As yet, its antigen is unknown. After 5'RACE with constant-segment primers, TCR alpha and TCR beta cDNA libraries carrying sample barcodes and UMIs were obtained. One entry per CDR3 protein, called by TCRdb with MiXCR from the 5' RACE reads. Of almost 350,000 distinct CDR3 sequences in the sample, 20% were seen once. V gave up 3 bases and J gave up 4 bases, with 12 bases separating them. The CDR3 runs to 14 residues. Looked up from germline, CDR1 is MDHEN and CDR2 is SYDVKM. The J gene is TRBJ1-1, the V gene TRBV28; maybe TRBD1 (5 bases). What was sequenced was PBMCs or a T cell subset sorted from them (not recorded which). This clonotype was sampled from a man aged 18 to 29 who had mild COVID-19 (a few samples of this study predate the infection). Cell type and time point are not known. CDR3 coding DNA: TGTGCCAGCAGTTTGATATACGGGGGCACTGAAGCTTTCTTT. Amino acid sequence: CASSLIYGGTEAFF. The whole variable domain, remainder taken from reference TRBV28 and TRBJ1-1, is DVKVTQSSRYLVKRTGEKVFLECVQDMDHENMFWYRQDPGLGLRLIYFSYDVKMKEKGDIPEGYSVSREKKERFSLILESASTNQTSMYLCASSLIYGGTEAFFGQGTRLTVV.